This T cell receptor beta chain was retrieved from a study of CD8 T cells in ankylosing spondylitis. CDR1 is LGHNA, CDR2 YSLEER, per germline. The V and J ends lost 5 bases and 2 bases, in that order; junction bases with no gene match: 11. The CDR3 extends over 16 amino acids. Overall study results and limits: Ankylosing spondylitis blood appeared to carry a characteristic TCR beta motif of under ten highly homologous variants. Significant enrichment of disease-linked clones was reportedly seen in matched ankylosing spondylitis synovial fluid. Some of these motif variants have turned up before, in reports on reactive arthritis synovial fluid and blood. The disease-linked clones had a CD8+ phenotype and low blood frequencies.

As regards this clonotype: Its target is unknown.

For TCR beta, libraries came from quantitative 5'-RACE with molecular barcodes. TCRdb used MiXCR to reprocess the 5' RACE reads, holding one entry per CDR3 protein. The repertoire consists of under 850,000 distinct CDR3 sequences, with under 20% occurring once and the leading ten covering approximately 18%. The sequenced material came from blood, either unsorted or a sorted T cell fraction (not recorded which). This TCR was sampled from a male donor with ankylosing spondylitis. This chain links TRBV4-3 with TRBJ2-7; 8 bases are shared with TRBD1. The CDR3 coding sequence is TGCGCCAGCAGCTTCGACAGGGGTCAAGGGCCCTACGAGCAGTACTTC. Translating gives CASSFDRGQGPYEQYF.